The clone carrying this T cell receptor beta chain was seen ten or more times. What it binds is unknown. This sample is drawn from a study of response to subunit inactivated influenza vaccine. TCRdb independently ran MiXCR on the RT-PCR reads; one entry per CDR3 protein. The table shows fewer than 700,000 distinct CDR3 sequences, with 10% to 15% occurring only once. General study results and limits: New T cells are recruited in small numbers by each seasonal influenza vaccination, according to the authors' suggestion.

This CDR3 comprises 11 residues. Germline CDR1 is DFQATT and CDR2 is SNEGSKA (reference sequence). Trimming pared 6 bases from V and 4 bases from J, leaving 6 bases between. The receptor was derived from a man aged 50 or older who received an inactivated influenza vaccine. The chain links TRBV20-1 to TRBJ2-2; no clear D gene. Here the sequenced sample was PBMCs from blood, taken roughly 46 days after vaccination. In DNA, the CDR3 is TGCAGTGCACAATCCACCGGGGAGCTGTTTTTT. This codes for CSAQSTGELFF.